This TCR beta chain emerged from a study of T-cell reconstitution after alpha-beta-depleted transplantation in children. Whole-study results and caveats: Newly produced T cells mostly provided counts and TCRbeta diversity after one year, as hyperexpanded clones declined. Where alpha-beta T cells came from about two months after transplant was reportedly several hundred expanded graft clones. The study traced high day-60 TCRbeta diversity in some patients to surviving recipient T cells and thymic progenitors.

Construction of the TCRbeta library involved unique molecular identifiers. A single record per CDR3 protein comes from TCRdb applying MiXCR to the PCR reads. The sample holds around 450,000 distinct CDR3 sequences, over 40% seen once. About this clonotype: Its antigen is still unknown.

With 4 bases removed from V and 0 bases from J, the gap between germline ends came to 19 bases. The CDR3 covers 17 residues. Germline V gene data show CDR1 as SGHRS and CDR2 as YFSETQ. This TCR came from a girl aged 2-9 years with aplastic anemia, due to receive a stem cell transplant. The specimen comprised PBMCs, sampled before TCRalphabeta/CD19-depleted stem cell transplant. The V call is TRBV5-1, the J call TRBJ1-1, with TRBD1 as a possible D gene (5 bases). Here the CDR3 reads CASSLDGMTVMNTEAFF. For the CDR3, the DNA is TGCGCCAGCAGCCTCGATGGGATGACAGTAATGAACACTGAAGCTTTCTTT.